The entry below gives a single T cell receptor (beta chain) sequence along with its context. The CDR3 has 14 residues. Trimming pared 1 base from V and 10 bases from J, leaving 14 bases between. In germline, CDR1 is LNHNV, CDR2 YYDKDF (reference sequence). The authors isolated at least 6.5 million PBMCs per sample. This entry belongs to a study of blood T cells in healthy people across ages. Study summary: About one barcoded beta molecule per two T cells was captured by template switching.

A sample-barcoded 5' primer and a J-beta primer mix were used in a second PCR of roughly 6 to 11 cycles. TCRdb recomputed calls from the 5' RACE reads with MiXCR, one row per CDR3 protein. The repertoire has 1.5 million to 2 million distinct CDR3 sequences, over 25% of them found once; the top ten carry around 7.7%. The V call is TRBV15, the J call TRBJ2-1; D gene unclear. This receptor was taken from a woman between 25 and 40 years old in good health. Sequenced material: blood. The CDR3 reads CATSRASTSYEQFF. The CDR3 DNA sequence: TGTGCCACCAGCAGAGCGTCCACCTCCTACGAGCAGTTCTTC.